One and the same sample provided the 19 T cell receptor beta chains below, sequenced in a study of blood T cell repertoires in COVID-19. Libraries were prepared by immunoSEQ multiplex PCR; TCRdb keeps only in-frame clonotypes and omits some of them. The table includes under 130,000 clones, 81% detected once. The specimen sequenced was peripheral blood. The origin of the receptors is a man aged 80 or over with acute or convalescent COVID-19.

V and J are TRBV6-2 or TRBV6-3 and TRBJ1-5, with D tentatively TRBD1 (5 bases). Germline assignment: CDR1 MNHEY and CDR2 SVGEGT. This CDR3 is built from 15 residues. The ends were cut back, 4 bases at V and 0 bases at J, with 10 bases in the middle. CDR3 DNA sequence: TGTGCCAGCAGTTTCGCCGGGGGTAGCAATCAGCCCCAGCATTTT. Translation gives CASSFAGGSNQPQHF.

V usage is TRBV5-1 and J usage is TRBJ2-2; TRBD2 agrees at 10 bases. CDR1 and CDR2 from the germline V gene are SGHRS and YFSETQ. J lost 6 bases, V lost 5 bases, and 7 bases had no gene match. The CDR3 runs to 15 residues. CDR3 sequence (DNA): TGCGCCAGCAGTACTCGGACTAGCGGATCCGGGGAGCTGTTTTTT. Amino acid sequence: CASSTRTSGSGELFF.

V usage is TRBV2 and J usage is TRBJ1-5; D perhaps matches TRBD1 (5 bases). The CDR3 runs to 12 residues. The V gene's germline CDR1 is SNHLY and CDR2 FYNNEI. V gave up 4 bases and J gave up 7 bases, with 8 bases separating them. This CDR3 is CASSGPGQPQHF. The CDR3 nucleotides are TGTGCCAGCAGTGGACCAGGGCAGCCCCAGCATTTT.

This chain joins TRBV5-1 and TRBJ2-7, with 10 nucleotides matching TRBD1. CDR3 length: 14 residues. Germline V gene data show CDR1 as SGHRS and CDR2 as YFSETQ. V lost 2 bases and J lost 11; bases outside the gene matches: 10. In DNA, the CDR3 is TGCGCCAGCAGCTTTTCGAAGACAGGGGGCGGGGAGTACTTC. Its translation is CASSFSKTGGGEYF.

In DNA, the CDR3 is TGTGCCAGCAGTTCACAGGGCCTCGCAGGAAATGAGCAGTTCTTC. It codes for CASSSQGLAGNEQFF. This chain connects TRBV6-2 or TRBV6-3 to TRBJ2-1, with D perhaps matching TRBD1 (6 bases). The germline gives CDR1 MNHEY, CDR2 SVGEGT. CDR3 length: 15 residues. V lost 4 bases and J lost 7, with 17 bases in between.

The chain recombines TRBV28 with TRBJ2-6; D might be TRBD1 (6 bases). Germline CDR1 reads MDHEN; CDR2 reads SYDVKM. V was cut by 6 bases and J by 0 bases, with 15 bases left in between. The CDR3 consists of 17 residues. The chain's CDR3 is CASRKQTGFSGANVLTF. The CDR3 coding sequence is TGTGCCAGCAGGAAACAAACAGGGTTCTCTGGGGCCAACGTCCTGACTTTC. Variable domain in full (rest from reference TRBV28 and TRBJ2-6): DVKVTQSSRYLVKRTGEKVFLECVQDMDHENMFWYRQDPGLGLRLIYFSYDVKMKEKGDIPEGYSVSREKKERFSLILESASTNQTSMYLCASRKQTGFSGANVLTFGAGSRLTVL.

The count of this clone is one. The chain joins TRBV27 to TRBJ2-7; 10 bases map to TRBD1. Germline V gene sequence: CDR1 MNHEY, CDR2 SMNVEV (reference sequence). The CDR3 has 16 amino acids. V lost 6 bases and J lost 3; bases outside the gene matches: 11. The CDR3 coding sequence is TGTGCCAGCAGCCCCTCCGGGACAGGGGTATTCTACGAGCAGTACTTC. This sequence encodes CASSPSGTGVFYEQYF.

The chain uses TRBV4-2 and TRBJ2-2; D may be TRBD2 (6 bases). Germline values: CDR1 LGHNA, CDR2 YNFKEQ. The ends were cut back, 4 bases at V and 5 bases at J, with 14 bases in the middle. This CDR3 has 15 residues. The CDR3 loop reads CASSRTERVTGELFF. The CDR3 DNA follows: TGTGCCAGCAGCCGGACCGAGCGGGTGACCGGGGAGCTGTTTTTT.

The chain recombines TRBV18 with TRBJ1-1; D gene unclear. The ends were cut back, 10 bases at V and 7 bases at J, with 22 bases in the middle. The length of the CDR3 is 14 residues. The germline gives CDR1 KGHSH, CDR2 LQKENI. This chain's CDR3 is CATSGSSVIDEAFF. For the CDR3, the DNA is TGTGCCACCTCTGGGAGCTCAGTGATTGATGAAGCTTTCTTT.

The rearrangement uses TRBV5-1 and TRBJ1-1, with 7 bases lining up with TRBD1. V shed 7 bases and J 1 base; nucleotides not matched to a gene: 4. This CDR3 contains 13 residues. Looked up from germline, CDR1 is SGHRS and CDR2 is YFSETQ. In DNA, the CDR3 is TGCGCCAGCTGGGGACAGACGAACACTGAAGCTTTCTTT. This translates into CASWGQTNTEAFF.

The sample holds a few counts of this clone. The chain combines TRBV2 with TRBJ1-5, with D possibly matching TRBD1 (6 bases). The CDR3 covers 14 residues. Germline V CDR1 and CDR2: SNHLY, FYNNEI. The germline V and J ends were trimmed by 7 bases and 4 bases, with 14 bases remaining between them. CDR3 loop: CASTPGEGNQPQHF. The CDR3 DNA reads as TGTGCCAGCACCCCAGGGGAGGGGAATCAGCCCCAGCATTTT.

This chain uses TRBV2 with TRBJ2-7; maybe TRBD1 (6 bases). Germline assignment: CDR1 SNHLY and CDR2 FYNNEI. There are 15 residues in the CDR3. V was trimmed by 6 bases and J by 0 bases, leaving 15 bases between them. The CDR3 sequence is CASRDRPIPSYEQYF. CDR3 nucleotides: TGTGCCAGCAGGGACAGACCAATCCCCTCCTACGAGCAGTACTTC.

The chain links TRBV5-1 to TRBJ2-7; 7 bases fit TRBD1. The germline gives CDR1 SGHRS, CDR2 YFSETQ. This CDR3 is built from 14 residues. The V and J ends lost 2 bases and 1 base, in that order; junction bases with no gene match: 3. CDR3 residues: CASSLNRGSYEQYF. The CDR3 coding sequence is TGCGCCAGCAGCTTAAACAGGGGATCCTACGAGCAGTACTTC.

The V and J genes are TRBV23-1 and TRBJ1-5, with 7 bases identical to TRBD1. TRBV23-1 carries the ORF label, with uncertain function. This CDR3 has 16 amino acids. The trim removed 8 bases at V and 3 bases at J, leaving 13 bases unmatched. DNA of the CDR3: TGCGCCAGCGTTGGTGAGGGGGCGCAAGTCAATCAGCCCCAGCATTTT. This sequence encodes CASVGEGAQVNQPQHF.

This chain joins TRBV16 and TRBJ1-3, with no clear D. The ends were cut back, 0 bases at V and 2 bases at J, with 11 bases in the middle. CDR3 length equals 16 residues. Germline assignment: CDR1 KGHSY and CDR2 FQNENV. The CDR3 is CASSQSRGSAGNTIYF. DNA for the CDR3: TGTGCCAGCAGCCAATCACGGGGATCCGCTGGAAACACCATATATTTT.

The chain links TRBV5-4 to TRBJ2-3; TRBD1 aligns across 8 bases. The germline V gene has CDR1 SGHNT and CDR2 YYREEE (reference sequence). The CDR3 spans 16 residues. V lost 3 bases, J lost 2 bases, and 8 bases stayed unmatched. The CDR3 protein is CASSSGRDRFTDTQYF. The CDR3 nucleotides read TGTGCCAGCAGCTCGGGCCGGGACAGGTTCACAGATACGCAGTATTTT.

J is TRBJ1-4 and V is TRBV5-1; tentatively, D is TRBD1 (6 bases). Per germline, CDR1 SGHRS and CDR2 YFSETQ. The CDR3 covers 15 residues. V was pared by 4 bases and J by 8 bases, with 18 bases between. As DNA, the CDR3 is TGCGCCAGCAGCCCGGCACCAGGGGTGGACGAAAAACTGTTTTTT. As protein: CASSPAPGVDEKLFF.

V gene TRBV6-1 combines with J gene TRBJ2-7; D is possibly TRBD2 (6 bases). CDR1 is MNHNS and CDR2 is SASEGT in the germline V gene. Trimming pared 1 base from V and 3 bases from J, leaving 16 bases between. The CDR3 contains 16 residues. CDR3 nucleotides: TGTGCCAGCAGTGAAGTGGGAGGTGGCAGGCGCTACGAGCAGTACTTC. It encodes CASSEVGGGRRYEQYF.

The chain carries TRBV7-9 and TRBJ2-1, with TRBD2 matching 9 bases. The V gene end was trimmed by 1 base and the J gene end by 4 bases; junction bases not matched to a gene: 5. Germline CDR1 and CDR2: SEHNR and FQNEAQ (reference sequence). The CDR3 contains 16 residues. The CDR3 is CASSLGPGLAYNEQFF. DNA for the CDR3: TGTGCCAGCAGCTTAGGACCGGGACTAGCTTACAATGAGCAGTTCTTC.